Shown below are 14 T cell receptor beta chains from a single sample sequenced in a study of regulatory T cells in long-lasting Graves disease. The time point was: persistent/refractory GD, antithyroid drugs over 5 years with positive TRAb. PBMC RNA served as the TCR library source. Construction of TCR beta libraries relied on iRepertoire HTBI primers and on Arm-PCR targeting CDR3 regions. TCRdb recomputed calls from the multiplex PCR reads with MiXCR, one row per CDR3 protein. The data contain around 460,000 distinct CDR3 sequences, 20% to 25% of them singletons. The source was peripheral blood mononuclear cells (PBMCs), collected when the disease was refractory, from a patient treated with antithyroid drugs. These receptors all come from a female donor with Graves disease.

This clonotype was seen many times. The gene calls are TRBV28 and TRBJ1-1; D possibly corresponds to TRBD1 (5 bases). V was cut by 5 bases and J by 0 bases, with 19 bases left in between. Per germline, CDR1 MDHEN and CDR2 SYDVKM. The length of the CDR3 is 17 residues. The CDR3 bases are TGTGCCAGCAGTCTCCTTGGGGCAGATTTAGTGAACACTGAAGCTTTCTTT. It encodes CASSLLGADLVNTEAFF.

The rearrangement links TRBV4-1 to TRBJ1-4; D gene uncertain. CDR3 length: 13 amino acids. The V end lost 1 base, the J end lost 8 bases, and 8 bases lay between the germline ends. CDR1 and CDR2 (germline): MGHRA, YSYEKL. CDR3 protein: CASSQGLREKLFF. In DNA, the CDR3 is TGCGCCAGCAGCCAAGGGCTGAGAGAAAAACTGTTTTTT.

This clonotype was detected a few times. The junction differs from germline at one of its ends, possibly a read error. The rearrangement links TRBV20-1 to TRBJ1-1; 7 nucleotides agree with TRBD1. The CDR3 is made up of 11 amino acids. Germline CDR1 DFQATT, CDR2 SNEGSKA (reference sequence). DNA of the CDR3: TGCAGTGCGGGCCGGGACAGAGACGGACTCTTT. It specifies CSAGRDRDGLF.

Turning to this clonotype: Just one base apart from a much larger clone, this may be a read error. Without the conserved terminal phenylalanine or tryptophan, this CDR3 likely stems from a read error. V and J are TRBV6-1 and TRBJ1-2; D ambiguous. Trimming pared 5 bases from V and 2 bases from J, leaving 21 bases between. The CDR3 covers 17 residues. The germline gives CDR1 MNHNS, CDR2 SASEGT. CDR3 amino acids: CASSPRTDRAGNYGYTL. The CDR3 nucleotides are TGTGCCAGCAGTCCTCGGACGGATAGGGCTGGGAACTATGGCTACACCCTC.

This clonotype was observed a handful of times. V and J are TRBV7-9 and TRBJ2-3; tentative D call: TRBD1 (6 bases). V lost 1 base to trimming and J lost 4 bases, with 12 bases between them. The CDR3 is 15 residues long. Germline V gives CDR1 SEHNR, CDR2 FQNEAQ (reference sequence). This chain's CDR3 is CASSLGAGDADTQYF. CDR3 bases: TGTGCCAGCAGCTTAGGGGCAGGGGACGCAGATACGCAGTATTTT.

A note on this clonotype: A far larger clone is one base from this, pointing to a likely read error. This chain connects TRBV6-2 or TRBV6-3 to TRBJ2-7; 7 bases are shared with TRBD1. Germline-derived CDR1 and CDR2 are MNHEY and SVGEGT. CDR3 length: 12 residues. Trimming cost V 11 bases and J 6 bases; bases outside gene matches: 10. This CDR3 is CAASGTVCEQYF. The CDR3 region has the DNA TGTGCCGCCTCCGGGACAGTCTGCGAGCAGTACTTC.

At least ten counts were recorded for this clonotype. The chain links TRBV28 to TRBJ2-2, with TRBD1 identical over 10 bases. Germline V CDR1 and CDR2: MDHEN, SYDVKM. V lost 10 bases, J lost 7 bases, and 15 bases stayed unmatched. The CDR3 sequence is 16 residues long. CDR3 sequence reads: CATQSFGTGAGGELFF. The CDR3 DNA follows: TGTGCCACCCAATCGTTCGGGACAGGGGCCGGCGGGGAGCTGTTTTTT.

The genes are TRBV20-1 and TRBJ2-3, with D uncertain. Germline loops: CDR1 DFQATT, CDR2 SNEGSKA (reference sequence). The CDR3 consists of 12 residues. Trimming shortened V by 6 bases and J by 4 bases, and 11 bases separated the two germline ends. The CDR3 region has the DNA TGCAGTGCAAGTGGAGATGCAGATACGCAGTATTTT. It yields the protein CSASGDADTQYF.

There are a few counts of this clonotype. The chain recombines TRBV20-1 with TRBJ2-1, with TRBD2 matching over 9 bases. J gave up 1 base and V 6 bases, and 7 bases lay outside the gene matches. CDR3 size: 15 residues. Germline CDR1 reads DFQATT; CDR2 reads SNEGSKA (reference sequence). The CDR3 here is CSASIAGVSYNEQFF. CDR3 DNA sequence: TGCAGTGCCTCCATAGCGGGAGTGTCCTACAATGAGCAGTTCTTC.

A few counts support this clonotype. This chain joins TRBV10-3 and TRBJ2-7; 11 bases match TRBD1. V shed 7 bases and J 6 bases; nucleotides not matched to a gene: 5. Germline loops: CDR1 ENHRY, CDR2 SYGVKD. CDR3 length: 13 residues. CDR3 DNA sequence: TGTGCCATCACCTCGGACAGGGGGCTCGAGCAGTACTTC. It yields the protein CAITSDRGLEQYF.

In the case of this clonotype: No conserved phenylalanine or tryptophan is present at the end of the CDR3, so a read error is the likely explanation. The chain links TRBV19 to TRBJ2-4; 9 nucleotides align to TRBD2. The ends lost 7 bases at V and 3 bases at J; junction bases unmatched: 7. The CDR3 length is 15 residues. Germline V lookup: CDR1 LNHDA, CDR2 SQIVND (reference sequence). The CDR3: CASKGRREGKNIQYL. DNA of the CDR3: TGTGCCAGTAAGGGGCGGCGGGAGGGCAAAAACATTCAGTACCTC.

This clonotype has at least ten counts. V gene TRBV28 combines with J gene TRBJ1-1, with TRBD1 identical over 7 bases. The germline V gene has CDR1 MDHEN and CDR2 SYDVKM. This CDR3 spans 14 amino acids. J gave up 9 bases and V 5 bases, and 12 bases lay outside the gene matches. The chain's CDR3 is CASSALRQGSKAFF. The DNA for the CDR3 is TGTGCCAGCAGTGCCCTCCGACAGGGTAGCAAAGCTTTCTTT.

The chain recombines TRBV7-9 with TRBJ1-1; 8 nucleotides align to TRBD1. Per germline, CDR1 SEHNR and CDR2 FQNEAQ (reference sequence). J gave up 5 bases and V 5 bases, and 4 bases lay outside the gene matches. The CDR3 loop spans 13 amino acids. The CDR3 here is CASSQQGETEAFF. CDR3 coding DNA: TGTGCCAGCAGCCAACAGGGGGAAACTGAAGCTTTCTTT.

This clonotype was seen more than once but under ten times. Here the CDR3 reads CASSLTPGHTEAFF. In nucleotides, the CDR3 is TGTGCCAGCAGCTTAACCCCAGGGCACACTGAAGCTTTCTTT. The chain combines TRBV7-3 with TRBJ1-1, with a tentative D call TRBD1 (5 bases). The length of the CDR3 is 14 residues. CDR1 is SGHTA, CDR2 FQGTGA, per germline. The germline V and J ends were trimmed by 0 bases and 3 bases, with 8 bases remaining between them.